This T cell receptor (beta chain) emerged from a study of response to subunit inactivated influenza vaccine. Each CDR3 protein gets one entry after TCRdb re-called the RT-PCR reads with MiXCR. This sample has hundreds of thousands of distinct CDR3 sequences, with 25% found just once. This clonotype turned up a few times. This specimen consisted of CD4+ T cells sorted from PBMCs, obtained around 5 days after vaccination. This clonotype originated in a man in his forties or fifties who received an inactivated influenza vaccine.

DNA for the CDR3: TGTGCCAGCAGTTTTCGGGCAGGGTACTCCTACGAGCAGTACTTC. Its translation is CASSFRAGYSYEQYF. The chain uses TRBV6-5 and TRBJ2-7; possible D gene TRBD1, 5 bases. V was trimmed by 4 bases and J by 0 bases, leaving 13 bases between them. Looked up from germline, CDR1 is MNHEY and CDR2 is SVGAGI. This CDR3 is built from 15 residues.